This is a list of T cell receptor beta chains from one sample in a study of blood T cell repertoires in COVID-19. Some clones are missing from TCRdb's copy, which holds only in-frame ones; the method was immunoSEQ multiplex PCR. This table holds some 30,000 clones, 85% to 90% found once. Material: peripheral blood. The receptor source for this set is a man aged 65 to 85 with active COVID-19. The CDR3 runs from the conserved cysteine through the conserved F or W. A D gene is named only where the DNA matches it firmly. For some rows the clone size is stated as once, few or many, or as a class when expanded; others skip it.

clone size	J gene	D gene	V gene	CDR3 protein	CDR3 DNA
NA	TRBJ2-7	TRBD2	TRBV5-1	CASSLGTSLYHEQYF	TGCGCCAGCAGCTTGGGGACTAGCCTGTATCACGAGCAGTACTTC
NA	TRBJ2-5	NA	TRBV5-1	CASSQLGGQVDRTQYF	TGCGCCAGCAGCCAATTGGGGGGGCAGGTCGATCGGACCCAGTACTTC
NA	TRBJ1-1	NA	TRBV28	CASTQWANTEAFF	TGTGCCAGCACCCAATGGGCGAACACTGAAGCTTTCTTT
NA	TRBJ2-7	TRBD2	TRBV27	CASSLSGGSPYEQYF	TGTGCCAGCAGTTTATCGGGAGGGAGCCCCTACGAGCAGTACTTC
NA	TRBJ2-7	NA	TRBV5-1	CASSLGGPKNEQYF	TGCGCCAGCAGCTTGGGAGGTCCTAAGAACGAGCAGTACTTC
NA	TRBJ1-1	NA	TRBV7-9	CASSLIGGGGGTEAFF	TGTGCCAGCAGCTTAATAGGCGGGGGAGGGGGCACTGAAGCTTTCTTT
NA	TRBJ2-7	TRBD2	TRBV19	CASSIGRGTSGRARYF	TGTGCCAGTAGTATAGGTCGCGGGACTAGCGGGAGGGCCCGGTACTTC
NA	TRBJ1-5	NA	TRBV28	CASSRGSNQPQHF	TGTGCCAGCAGTAGGGGCAGCAATCAGCCCCAGCATTTT
NA	TRBJ2-1	TRBD2	TRBV11-2	CASSRSGLAGYNEQFF	TGTGCCAGCAGCCGTTCCGGACTAGCGGGCTACAATGAGCAGTTCTTC
NA	TRBJ2-5	NA	TRBV7-9	CASSFSETQYF	TGTGCCAGCAGCTTCTCGGAGACCCAGTACTTC
once	TRBJ1-1	TRBD1	TRBV15	CATSTYTGGRIEAFF	TGTGCCACCAGCACTTATACAGGGGGCAGAATTGAAGCTTTCTTT
NA	TRBJ2-2	NA	TRBV4-3	CASSLAEAGELFF	TGCGCCAGCAGCTTAGCAGAGGCCGGGGAGCTGTTTTTT
NA	TRBJ2-3	TRBD2	TRBV25-1	CASSASSGLAATDTQYF	TGTGCCAGCAGTGCCTCTAGTGGACTAGCGGCAACAGATACGCAGTATTTT
NA	TRBJ2-5	TRBD2	TRBV25-1	CASSLPGGETQYF	TGTGCCAGCAGTCTACCGGGGGGGGAGACCCAGTACTTC
NA	TRBJ1-2	NA	TRBV12-2	CASRLAIRVGYGYTF	TGTGCAAGTCGCTTAGCGATCCGGGTCGGCTATGGCTACACCTTC
NA	TRBJ1-5	NA	TRBV10-2	CASSGGETQPQHF	TGCGCCAGCAGTGGGGGGGAAACTCAGCCCCAGCATTTT
NA	TRBJ1-1	NA	TRBV9	CASSVGDRLNTEAFF	TGTGCCAGCAGCGTAGGCGACAGACTGAACACTGAAGCTTTCTTT
NA	TRBJ2-3	TRBD2	TRBV5-1	CASSDGTRTAVLGTQYF	TGCGCCAGCAGCGACGGGACTAGGACGGCTGTTTTAGGCACGCAGTATTTT
NA	TRBJ2-5	NA	TRBV10-3	CANSGNQETQYF	TGTGCCAACTCGGGGAACCAAGAGACCCAGTACTTC
NA	TRBJ2-2	TRBD2	TRBV5-1	CASAVAGENTGELFF	TGCGCCAGCGCGGTAGCGGGAGAGAACACCGGGGAGCTGTTTTTT
NA	TRBJ1-5	NA	TRBV21-1	CASRACIAHWHHQPQHF	TGTGCCAGCAGAGCGTGCATAGCACATTGGCATCATCAGCCCCAGCATTTT
NA	TRBJ2-3	TRBD2	TRBV2	CASRSSGRAADTQYF	TGTGCCAGCAGGTCCAGCGGGAGGGCCGCAGATACGCAGTATTTT
NA	TRBJ1-2	NA	TRBV6-5	CASSAGSHPVYGYTF	TGTGCCAGCAGCGCCGGGTCTCATCCAGTCTATGGCTACACCTTC
NA	TRBJ2-5	TRBD2	TRBV6-2/TRBV6-3	CASSYDRSGRHQETQYF	TGTGCCAGCAGTTATGATAGAAGCGGGAGGCATCAAGAGACCCAGTACTTC
once	TRBJ1-1	NA	TRBV4-3	CASSLAENTEAFF	TGCGCCAGCAGCCTAGCAGAGAACACTGAAGCTTTCTTT
few	TRBJ2-3	TRBD2	TRBV29-1	CSVAPGLAGVGGADTQYF	TGCAGCGTCGCACCGGGACTAGCGGGAGTAGGGGGCGCAGATACGCAGTATTTT
NA	TRBJ1-2	NA	TRBV27	CASTPSGSQNYGYTF	TGTGCCAGCACGCCTAGTGGCAGTCAAAACTATGGCTACACCTTC
NA	TRBJ2-1	NA	TRBV7-9	CASSLSPYNEQFF	TGTGCCAGCAGCTTAAGCCCTTACAATGAGCAGTTCTTC
NA	TRBJ2-3	NA	TRBV9	CASSPDFRTDTQYF	TGTGCCAGCAGCCCTGACTTTCGCACAGATACGCAGTATTTT
few	TRBJ2-2	NA	TRBV3-1/TRBV3-2	CASSQLRVADTGELFF	TGTGCCAGCAGCCAACTCAGGGTAGCGGACACCGGGGAGCTGTTTTTT
NA	TRBJ1-6	TRBD1	TRBV9	CASSLRDRASPLHF	TGTGCCAGCAGCCTCCGGGACAGGGCTTCACCCCTCCACTTT
NA	TRBJ2-7	NA	TRBV9	CASSVTDRSYEQYF	TGTGCCAGCAGCGTAACAGACAGATCCTACGAGCAGTACTTC
NA	TRBJ2-7	TRBD1	TRBV5-5	CASRGGTGAGRSYEQYF	TGTGCCAGCAGAGGAGGGACAGGGGCGGGGCGCTCCTACGAGCAGTACTTC
NA	TRBJ2-1	TRBD1	TRBV5-4	CASSLKTGGYNEQFF	TGTGCCAGCAGCTTGAAGACAGGGGGATACAATGAGCAGTTCTTC
NA	TRBJ1-1	NA	TRBV12-3/TRBV12-4	CASSLGQTEAFF	TGTGCCAGCAGTTTAGGACAGACTGAAGCTTTCTTT
NA	TRBJ1-6	NA	TRBV4-3	CASSQTHLYNSPLHF	TGCGCCAGCAGCCAGACTCATCTTTATAATTCACCCCTCCACTTT
NA	TRBJ2-3	TRBD2	TRBV10-2	CASRTGAGLAGFGTQYF	TGCGCCAGCAGGACGGGGGCCGGACTAGCGGGATTCGGGACGCAGTATTTT
NA	TRBJ1-5	NA	TRBV18	CASSPQSAAQPQHF	TGTGCCAGCTCACCACAGTCGGCGGCTCAACCCCAGCATTTT
once	TRBJ2-5	NA	TRBV20-1	CSATDGPTGETQYF	TGCAGTGCTACTGATGGGCCGACGGGGGAGACCCAGTACTTC
NA	TRBJ2-7	NA	TRBV7-2	CASSLYSEGLTYEQYF	TGTGCCAGCAGCTTATATAGCGAAGGGTTAACCTACGAGCAGTACTTC